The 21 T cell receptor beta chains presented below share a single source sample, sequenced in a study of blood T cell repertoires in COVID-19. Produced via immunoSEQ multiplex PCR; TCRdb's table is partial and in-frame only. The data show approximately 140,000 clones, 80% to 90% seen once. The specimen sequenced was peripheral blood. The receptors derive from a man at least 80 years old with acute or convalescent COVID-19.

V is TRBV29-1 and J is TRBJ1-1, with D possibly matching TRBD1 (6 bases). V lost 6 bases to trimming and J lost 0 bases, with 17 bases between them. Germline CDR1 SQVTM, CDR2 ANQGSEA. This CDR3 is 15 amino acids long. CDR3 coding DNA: TGCAGCGTGGGCCGCGGACAGCACATGAACACTGAAGCTTTCTTT. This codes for CSVGRGQHMNTEAFF. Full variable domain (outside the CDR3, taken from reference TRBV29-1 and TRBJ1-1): SAVISQKPSRDICQRGTSLTIQCQVDSQVTMMFWYRQQPGQSLTLIATANQGSEATYESGFVIDKFPISRPNLTFSTLTVSNMSPEDSSIYLCSVGRGQHMNTEAFFGQGTRLTVV.

In nucleotides, the CDR3 is TGTGCCAGCAGTTCTGGACAGGGAACGAATTCACCCCTCCACTTT. Amino acid sequence: CASSSGQGTNSPLHF. The rearrangement joins TRBV28 to TRBJ1-6; 8 bases agree with TRBD1. CDR1 and CDR2 (germline): MDHEN, SYDVKM. V trimming: 4 bases; J trimming: 7 bases; junction bases outside the gene matches: 6. The length of the CDR3 is 15 residues.

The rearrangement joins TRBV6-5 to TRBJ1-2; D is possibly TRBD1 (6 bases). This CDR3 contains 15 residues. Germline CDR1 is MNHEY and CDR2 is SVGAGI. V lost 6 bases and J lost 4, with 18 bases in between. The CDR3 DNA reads TGTGCCAGCAGGAAAACAGGGCCAATAGGCTATGGCTACACCTTC. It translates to CASRKTGPIGYGYTF.

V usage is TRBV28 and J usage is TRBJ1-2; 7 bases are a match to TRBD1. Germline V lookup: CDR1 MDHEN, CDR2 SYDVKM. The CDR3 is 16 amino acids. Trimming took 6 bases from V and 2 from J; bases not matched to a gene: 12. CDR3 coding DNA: TGTGCCAGCAGCCCGGGACAGTTACCGTTCAACTATGGCTACACCTTC. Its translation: CASSPGQLPFNYGYTF.

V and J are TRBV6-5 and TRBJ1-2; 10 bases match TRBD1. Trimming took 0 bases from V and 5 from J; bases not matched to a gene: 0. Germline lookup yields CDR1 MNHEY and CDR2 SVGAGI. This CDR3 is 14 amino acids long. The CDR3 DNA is TGTGCCAGCAGTTACTCGGGACAGGGGTATGGCTACACCTTC. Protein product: CASSYSGQGYGYTF.

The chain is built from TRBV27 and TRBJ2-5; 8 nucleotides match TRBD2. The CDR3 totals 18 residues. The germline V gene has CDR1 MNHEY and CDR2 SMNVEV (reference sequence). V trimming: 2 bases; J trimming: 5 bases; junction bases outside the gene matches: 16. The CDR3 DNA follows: TGTGCCAGCAGTTTAAATATTCCTGATGGGGGACTAGGGGAGACCCAGTACTTC. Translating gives CASSLNIPDGGLGETQYF.

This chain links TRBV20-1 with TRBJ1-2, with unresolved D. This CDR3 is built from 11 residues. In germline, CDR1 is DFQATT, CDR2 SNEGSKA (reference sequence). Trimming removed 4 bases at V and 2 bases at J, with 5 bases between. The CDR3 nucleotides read TGCAGTGCTATAATAAACTATGGCTACACCTTC. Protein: CSAIINYGYTF.

The chain's CDR3 is CASSLGLLGYTF. CDR3 nucleotide sequence: TGTGCCAGCAGTTTAGGACTGCTAGGCTACACCTTC. V and J are TRBV28 and TRBJ1-2, with D uncertain. Germline V gives CDR1 MDHEN, CDR2 SYDVKM. This CDR3 contains 12 residues. Trimming left V 2 bases short and J 8 bases short, with 9 bases between.

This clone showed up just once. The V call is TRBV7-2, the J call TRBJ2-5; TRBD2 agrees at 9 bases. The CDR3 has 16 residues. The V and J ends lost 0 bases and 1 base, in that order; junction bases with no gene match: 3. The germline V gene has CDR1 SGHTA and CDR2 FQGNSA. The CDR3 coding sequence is TGTGCCAGCAGCTTAGCGGCGGGGGGGCTCCAAGAGACCCAGTACTTC. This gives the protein CASSLAAGGLQETQYF.

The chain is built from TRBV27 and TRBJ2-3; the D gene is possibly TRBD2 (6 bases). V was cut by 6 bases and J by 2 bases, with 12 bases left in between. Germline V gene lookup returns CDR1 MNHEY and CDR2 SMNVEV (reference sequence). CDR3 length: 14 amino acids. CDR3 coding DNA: TGTGCCAGCAGGCCGGGACTTAACACAGATACGCAGTATTTT. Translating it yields CASRPGLNTDTQYF.

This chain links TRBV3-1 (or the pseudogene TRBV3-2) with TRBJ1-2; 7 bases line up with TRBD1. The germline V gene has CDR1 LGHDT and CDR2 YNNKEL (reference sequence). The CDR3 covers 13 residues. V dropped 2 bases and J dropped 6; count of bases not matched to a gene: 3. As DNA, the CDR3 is TGTGCCAGCAGCCAACCGACAGGGAATGGCTACACCTTC. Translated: CASSQPTGNGYTF.

The CDR3 spells CAPRGPYGYTF. The CDR3 nucleotides are TGTGCCCCCAGGGGACCGTATGGCTACACCTTC. The genes are TRBV21-1 and TRBJ1-2; TRBD1, the table's D call, lacks a check against the DNA. TRBV21-1 is a pseudogene locus. This CDR3 has 11 amino acids.

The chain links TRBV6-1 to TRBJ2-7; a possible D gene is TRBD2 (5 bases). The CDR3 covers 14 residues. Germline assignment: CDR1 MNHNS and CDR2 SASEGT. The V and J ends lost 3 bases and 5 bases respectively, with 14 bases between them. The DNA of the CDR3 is TGTGCCAGCAGTGAGGTCGGTAGAGGGCACGAGCAGTACTTC. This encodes CASSEVGRGHEQYF.

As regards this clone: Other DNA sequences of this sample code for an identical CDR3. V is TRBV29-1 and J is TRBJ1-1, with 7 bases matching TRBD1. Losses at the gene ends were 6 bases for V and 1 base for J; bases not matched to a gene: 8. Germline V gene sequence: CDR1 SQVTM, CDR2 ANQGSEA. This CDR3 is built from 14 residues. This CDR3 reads CSVSASGGNTEAFF. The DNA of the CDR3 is TGCAGCGTCTCTGCGTCAGGGGGGAACACTGAAGCTTTCTTT. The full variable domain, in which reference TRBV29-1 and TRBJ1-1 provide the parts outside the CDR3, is SAVISQKPSRDICQRGTSLTIQCQVDSQVTMMFWYRQQPGQSLTLIATANQGSEATYESGFVIDKFPISRPNLTFSTLTVSNMSPEDSSIYLCSVSASGGNTEAFFGQGTRLTVV.

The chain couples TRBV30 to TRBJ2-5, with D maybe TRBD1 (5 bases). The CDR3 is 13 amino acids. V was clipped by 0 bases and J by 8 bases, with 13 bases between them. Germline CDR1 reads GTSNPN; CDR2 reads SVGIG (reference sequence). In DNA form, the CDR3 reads TGTGCCTGGAGTGTAGACCGAAGGGGAACCCAGTACTTC. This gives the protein CAWSVDRRGTQYF.

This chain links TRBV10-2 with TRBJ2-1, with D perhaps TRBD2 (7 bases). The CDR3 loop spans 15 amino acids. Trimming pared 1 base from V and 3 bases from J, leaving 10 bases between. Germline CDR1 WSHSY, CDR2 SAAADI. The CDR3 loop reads CASSEFRGGYNEQFF. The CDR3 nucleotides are TGCGCCAGCAGTGAGTTTAGGGGGGGCTACAATGAGCAGTTCTTC.

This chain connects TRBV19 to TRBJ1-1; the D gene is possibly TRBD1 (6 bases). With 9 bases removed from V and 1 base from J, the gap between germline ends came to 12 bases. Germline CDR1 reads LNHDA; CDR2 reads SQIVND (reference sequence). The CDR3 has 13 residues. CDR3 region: CASRGRWNTEAFF. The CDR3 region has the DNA TGTGCCAGCAGGGGCCGGTGGAACACTGAAGCTTTCTTT.

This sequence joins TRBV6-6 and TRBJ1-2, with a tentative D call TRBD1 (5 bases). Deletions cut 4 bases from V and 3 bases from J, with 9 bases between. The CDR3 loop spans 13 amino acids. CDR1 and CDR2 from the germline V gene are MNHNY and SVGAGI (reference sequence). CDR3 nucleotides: TGTGCCAGCAGTTCTCTGGGGCACTATGGCTACACCTTC. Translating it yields CASSSLGHYGYTF.

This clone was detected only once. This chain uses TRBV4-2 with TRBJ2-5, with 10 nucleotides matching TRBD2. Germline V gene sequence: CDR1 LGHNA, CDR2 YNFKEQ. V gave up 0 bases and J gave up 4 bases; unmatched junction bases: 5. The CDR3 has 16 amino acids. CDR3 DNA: TGTGCCAGCAGCCAAGAGGCTAGCGGGGGCAGAGAGACCCAGTACTTC. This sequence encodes CASSQEASGGRETQYF.

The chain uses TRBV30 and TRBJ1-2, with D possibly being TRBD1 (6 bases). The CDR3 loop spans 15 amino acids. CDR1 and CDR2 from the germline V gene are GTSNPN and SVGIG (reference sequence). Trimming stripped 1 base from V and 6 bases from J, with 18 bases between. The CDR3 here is CAWSGNLGGRDGYTF. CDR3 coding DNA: TGTGCCTGGAGTGGGAATCTTGGGGGCAGGGATGGCTACACCTTC.

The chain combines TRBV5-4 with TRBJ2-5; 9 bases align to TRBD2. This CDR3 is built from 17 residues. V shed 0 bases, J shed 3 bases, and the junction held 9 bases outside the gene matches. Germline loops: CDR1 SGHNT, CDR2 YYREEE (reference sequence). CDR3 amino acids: CASSLEGRSGSEETQYF. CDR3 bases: TGTGCCAGCAGCTTGGAGGGACGTAGCGGGAGTGAAGAGACCCAGTACTTC.